The 19 T cell receptor beta chains in this list originate from one sample, sequenced in a study of blood T cells in healthy people across ages. Through a sample-barcoded 5' primer and a J-beta primer mix, a second PCR was run for roughly 7 to 12 cycles. TCRdb used MiXCR to reprocess the 5' RACE reads, holding one entry per CDR3 protein. Of 700,000 to 900,000 distinct CDR3 sequences in the sample, around a quarter were seen once. The same data also contributed to another study, on T cells of mothers and their children.

The sample was blood. These TCRs come from a boy between 10 and 17 years old in good health.

This chain connects TRBV12-3 or TRBV12-4 to TRBJ1-4; D not certain. The CDR3 is made up of 14 amino acids. The V gene lost 8 bases and the J gene lost 5 bases, with 15 bases spanning the gap. The CDR3 DNA follows: TGTGCCAGCGGAGGATGGCCGTGGAATGAAAAACTGTTTTTT. Its translation is CASGGWPWNEKLFF.

This sequence joins TRBV6-6 and TRBJ2-7; 8 bases are a match to TRBD1. This CDR3 is 14 amino acids long. In germline, CDR1 is MNHNY, CDR2 SVGAGI (reference sequence). V gave up 3 bases and J gave up 3 bases; unmatched junction bases: 4. CDR3 nucleotide sequence: TGTGCCAGCAGTTATCGTACAGGGGGCTACGAGCAGTACTTC. Protein: CASSYRTGGYEQYF.

The chain employs TRBV10-3 and TRBJ2-7; the D gene is possibly TRBD1 (6 bases). The CDR3 has 14 amino acids. In germline, CDR1 is ENHRY, CDR2 SYGVKD. Trimming took 6 bases from V and 2 from J, leaving 14 bases between them. CDR3 nucleotides: TGTGCCATCAGAGCACGGGACACCACCTACGAGCAGTACTTC. Its protein is CAIRARDTTYEQYF.

This sequence joins TRBV5-1 and TRBJ2-5, with D hard to call. Judging by the DNA end, TRBJ2-7 fits better; the J call may be wrong. This CDR3 spans 12 amino acids. The V gene's germline CDR1 is SGHRS and CDR2 YFSETQ. The CDR3 DNA reads as TGCGCCAGCAGCATATCGGACTACGAGCAGTACTTC. As protein: CASSISDYEQYF.

The chain uses TRBV20-1 and TRBJ1-1; no definite D call. Between the trimmed V and J ends, which lost 4 bases and 5 bases, there was a span of 23 bases. CDR1 and CDR2 (germline): DFQATT, SNEGSKA (reference sequence). The CDR3 length is 16 residues. The CDR3 DNA reads as TGCAGTGCTACATTTTGGGTTTACGAGGGTGAAACTGAAGCTTTCTTT. It encodes CSATFWVYEGETEAFF.

V gene TRBV5-5 combines with J gene TRBJ2-6; D is undetermined. From germline, CDR1 is SGHKS and CDR2 YYEKEE (reference sequence). The CDR3 runs 16 residues. Trimming cost V 4 bases and J 0 bases, with 11 bases left between them. The CDR3 sequence is CASSPGRFSGANVLTF. The CDR3 bases are TGTGCCAGCAGCCCCGGACGGTTCTCTGGGGCCAACGTCCTGACTTTC.

This clonotype has a handful of counts. The V gene is TRBV5-6, the J gene TRBJ1-1; D uncertain. The germline V gene has CDR1 SGHDT and CDR2 YYEEEE. The CDR3 runs to 15 residues. Trimming removed 0 bases at V and 1 base at J, with 10 bases between. This chain's CDR3 is CASSLDLRGNTEAFF. CDR3 nucleotides: TGTGCCAGCAGCTTGGATTTGAGAGGGAACACTGAAGCTTTCTTT. Variable domain in full (rest from reference TRBV5-6 and TRBJ1-1): DAGVTQSPTHLIKTRGQQVTLRCSPKSGHDTVSWYQQALGQGPQFIFQYYEEEERQRGNFPDRFSGHQFPNYSSELNVNALLLGDSALYLCASSLDLRGNTEAFFGQGTRLTVV.

This sequence joins TRBV10-3 and TRBJ2-2; possibly TRBD2 for D (6 bases). The V end was cut by 10 bases, the J end by 6 bases, with 27 bases between. This CDR3 has 17 amino acids. Germline-derived CDR1 and CDR2 are ENHRY and SYGVKD. DNA of the CDR3: TGTGCCACCAACCCCTCTCCGAGGGGAGGAAGGTCCGGGGAGCTGTTTTTT. Protein sequence: CATNPSPRGGRSGELFF.

Here the CDR3 reads CASSQVSGRGQNNEQFF. The CDR3 DNA sequence: TGCGCCAGCAGCCAAGTCTCCGGTAGGGGGCAGAACAATGAGCAGTTCTTC. The chain recombines TRBV4-1 with TRBJ2-1; 7 nucleotides align to TRBD1. CDR1 is MGHRA and CDR2 is YSYEKL in the germline V gene. V was clipped by 1 base and J by 5 bases; unmatched bases: 11. This CDR3 has 17 residues.

On this clonotype itself: One end of the junction fails to match germline, which may point to a read error. The genes are TRBV19 and TRBJ2-1; D uncertain. The CDR3 runs to 13 residues. Germline-derived CDR1 and CDR2 are LNHDA and SQIVND (reference sequence). Here the CDR3 reads CASSASSYNEQLF. For the CDR3, the DNA is TGTGCCAGTAGTGCCTCCTCCTACAATGAGCAGCTCTTC.

This clonotype was counted a few times. The V and J genes are TRBV20-1 and TRBJ1-2; maybe TRBD1 (5 bases). The CDR3 has 12 residues. The V gene's germline CDR1 is DFQATT and CDR2 SNEGSKA (reference sequence). V was cut by 5 bases and J by 3 bases, with 10 bases left in between. CDR3 DNA sequence: TGCAGTGCTTGGAGGGGCGACTATGGCTACACCTTC. This codes for CSAWRGDYGYTF.

Remarks on this clonotype: A read error may produce the germline difference seen at one junction end. The V gene is TRBV4-1, the J gene TRBJ2-1; D is tentatively TRBD1 or TRBD2 (5 bases each). Germline V CDR1 and CDR2: MGHRA, YSYEKL. The CDR3 totals 17 residues. CDR3 sequence reads: CASSQGPRAGAKETRYF. CDR3 sequence (DNA): TGCGCCAGCAGCCAAGGCCCCAGGGCCGGGGCCAAAGAGACCCGGTACTTC.

Only a few counts were recorded for this clonotype. The chain combines TRBV11-2 with TRBJ2-3; 11 positions match TRBD2. In germline, CDR1 is SGHAT, CDR2 FQNNGV. Trimming removed 4 bases from V and 0 bases from J; junction bases left unmatched: 3. The CDR3 loop spans 16 amino acids. The CDR3 reads CASSWGLAASTDTQYF. CDR3 nucleotides: TGTGCCAGCAGCTGGGGACTAGCGGCTAGCACAGATACGCAGTATTTT. The whole variable domain, remainder taken from reference TRBV11-2 and TRBJ2-3, is EAGVAQSPRYKIIEKRQSVAFWCNPISGHATLYWYQQILGQGPKLLIQFQNNGVVDDSQLPKDRFSAERLKGVDSTLKIQPAKLEDSAVYLCASSWGLAASTDTQYFGPGTRLTVL.

J is TRBJ2-4 and V is TRBV6-5, with 9 bases that match TRBD1. V trimming: 6 bases; J trimming: 8 bases; junction bases outside the gene matches: 5. CDR1 MNHEY and CDR2 SVGAGI come from the germline V gene. The CDR3 sequence is 13 residues long. CDR3: CASSRDREDIQYF. The CDR3 bases are TGTGCCAGCAGCCGGGACAGGGAGGACATTCAGTACTTC.

Only a few counts were recorded for this clonotype. V usage is TRBV7-9 and J usage is TRBJ2-2; 7 bases are a match to TRBD2. Germline V gene lookup returns CDR1 SEHNR and CDR2 FQNEAQ (reference sequence). The CDR3 length is 16 residues. Germline trimming cut 5 bases from V and 0 bases from J; bases unmatched to any gene: 6. In DNA, the CDR3 is TGTGCCAGCAGCCATCATGGGGGGGCGAACACCGGGGAGCTGTTTTTT. Translation gives CASSHHGGANTGELFF.

The chain joins TRBV10-3 to TRBJ2-7, with TRBD2 as a possible D gene (7 bases). Trimming left V 4 bases short and J 6 bases short, with 25 bases between. CDR3 length: 17 amino acids. Germline-derived CDR1 and CDR2 are ENHRY and SYGVKD. The CDR3 loop reads CAISALLKRPGEGEQYF. CDR3 nucleotides: TGTGCCATCAGTGCCCTATTAAAGCGCCCAGGGGAGGGCGAGCAGTACTTC.

This chain connects TRBV3-1 to TRBJ2-5; D unclear. The CDR3 consists of 13 residues. V shed 6 bases and J shed 3 bases, with 11 bases lying between them. CDR1 and CDR2 (germline): LGHDT, YNNKEL (reference sequence). CDR3 DNA sequence: TGTGCCAGCAGAGACGACGTCAAAGAGACCCAGTACTTC. Translation: CASRDDVKETQYF.

The V and J genes are TRBV7-2 and TRBJ2-5, with D perhaps matching TRBD1 or TRBD2 (5 bases each). Germline CDR1 is SGHTA and CDR2 is FQGNSA. The CDR3 has 17 residues. Trimming took off 0 bases at V and 5 bases at J, with 19 bases between the two ends. The CDR3 DNA sequence: TGTACCAGCAGCTTAGCGGGACCAGCGGCCTTTCGGGAGACCCAGTACTTC. Protein: CTSSLAGPAAFRETQYF.

A few counts support this clonotype. V and J are TRBV20-1 and TRBJ1-6; D is possibly TRBD1 (6 bases). CDR1 is DFQATT, CDR2 SNEGSKA, per germline (reference sequence). V shed 0 bases and J shed 9 bases, with 27 bases lying between them. The CDR3 is made up of 19 amino acids. In nucleotides, the CDR3 is TGCAGTGCTAGAGATTTTAGTAGCTTTCGGACAGCCAGCAGTTCACCCCTCCACTTT. It translates to CSARDFSSFRTASSSPLHF.